This TCR beta chain comes out of a study of cytomegalovirus exposure and HLA in healthy donors. Trimming left V 7 bases short and J 0 bases short, with 10 bases between. Germline values: CDR1 SGHTA, CDR2 FQGTGA. This CDR3 comprises 13 residues. Overall study findings and caveats: Accurate prediction of HLA-A and HLA-B alleles (for most subjects) was reportedly achieved from TCR beta sequences. Rates of TCR association differed by HLA locus in a later analysis, with DRB1 highest and HLA-C lowest. Reportedly, diagnosis of cytomegalovirus status by the classifier showed high specificity and sensitivity.

PCR amplification relied on 60 Vbeta primers (plus 13 Jbeta primers). Profiled with immunoSEQ multiplex PCR; TCRdb holds only in-frame clones, not every one. The sample includes some 97,000 clones, about 74% of them seen just once. Comment on this clone: Its antigen is not identified.

There were likely unrecorded immune exposures, though donors were nominally healthy when sampled. V gene TRBV7-3 combines with J gene TRBJ2-7, with D possibly being TRBD2 (6 bases). What was sequenced was PBMCs. The sequence came from a woman between 18 and 29 years old in good health and CMV-seropositive. The CDR3 nucleotides are TGTGCCAGCAAGGAGGGGAGCTCCTACGAGCAGTACTTC. Amino acids: CASKEGSSYEQYF.